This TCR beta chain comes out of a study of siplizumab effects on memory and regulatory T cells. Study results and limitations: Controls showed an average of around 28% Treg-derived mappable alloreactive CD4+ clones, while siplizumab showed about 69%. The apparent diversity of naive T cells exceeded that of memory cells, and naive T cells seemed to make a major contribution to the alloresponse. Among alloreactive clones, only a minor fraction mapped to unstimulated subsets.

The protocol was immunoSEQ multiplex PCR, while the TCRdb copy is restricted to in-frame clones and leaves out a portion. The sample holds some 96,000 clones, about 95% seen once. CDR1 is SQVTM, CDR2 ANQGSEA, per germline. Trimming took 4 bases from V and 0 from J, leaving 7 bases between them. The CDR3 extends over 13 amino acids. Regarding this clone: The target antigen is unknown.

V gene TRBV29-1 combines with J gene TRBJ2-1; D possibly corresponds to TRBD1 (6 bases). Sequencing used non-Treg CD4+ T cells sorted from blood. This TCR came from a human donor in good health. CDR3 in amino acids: CSVGGGSYNEQFF. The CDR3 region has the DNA TGCAGCGTTGGAGGGGGCTCCTACAATGAGCAGTTCTTC.